This paragraph reports one T cell receptor (beta chain). TCRdb re-derived calls from the reads in MiXCR, one entry per CDR3 protein. The sample records 740,000 or so distinct CDR3 sequences, roughly a third being singletons. The entry originates in a study of T cell repertoires in cytomegalovirus infection. This CDR3 has 16 amino acids. Germline CDR1 reads MDHEN; CDR2 reads SYDVKM. The V segment lost 3 bases and the J segment 1 base; nucleotides outside the gene matches: 2. The sequence was obtained from a human donor in good health (CMV status not recorded). Some clones in this sample may be carry-over from other donors' samples. Sequenced: PBMCs. V and J are TRBV28 and TRBJ2-2, with TRBD2 matching 10 bases. CDR3 residues: CASSFLAGVNTGELFF. The DNA of the CDR3 is TGTGCCAGCAGTTTCCTAGCGGGAGTGAACACCGGGGAGCTGTTTTTT.